This TCR beta chain was observed in a study of T-cell reconstitution after alpha-beta-depleted transplantation in children. This clonotype was counted only a few times. As yet, its antigen is unknown. Per germline, CDR1 SGHRS and CDR2 YFSETQ. Between the trimmed V and J ends, which lost 2 bases and 6 bases, there was a span of 13 bases. This CDR3 has 14 residues. The TCRbeta library incorporated unique molecular identifiers. TCRdb ran MiXCR on the PCR reads and lists one entry per CDR3 protein. Among some 840,000 distinct CDR3 sequences listed, roughly 15% were seen once. Study outcomes and limitations: Reportedly, alpha-beta T cells present about two months post-transplant originated from several hundred expanded clones of graft origin. From surviving recipient T cells and thymic progenitors came the high day-60 TCRbeta diversity observed in some patients. T cells produced anew were the main source of T-cell counts and diversity one year after transplant.

The chain combines TRBV5-1 with TRBJ2-3; TRBD2 is a possible D gene (6 bases). This TCR was sampled from a male patient aged 10 to 17 who had a stem cell transplant for acute lymphoblastic leukemia, so the T cells may come from the graft donor. Sequences were derived from PBMCs, mostly from graft donor cells, sampled 360 days after TCRalphabeta/CD19-depleted stem cell transplant. In DNA, the CDR3 is TGCGCCAGCAGCTTCGGGAGTCGTTTGGATACGCAGTATTTT. Residues: CASSFGSRLDTQYF. The full variable domain, its missing parts supplied by reference TRBV5-1 and TRBJ2-3, is KAGVTQTPRYLIKTRGQQVTLSCSPISGHRSVSWYQQTPGQGLQFLFEYFSETQRNKGNFPGRFSGRQFSNSRSEMNVSTLELGDSALYLCASSFGSRLDTQYFGPGTRLTVL.